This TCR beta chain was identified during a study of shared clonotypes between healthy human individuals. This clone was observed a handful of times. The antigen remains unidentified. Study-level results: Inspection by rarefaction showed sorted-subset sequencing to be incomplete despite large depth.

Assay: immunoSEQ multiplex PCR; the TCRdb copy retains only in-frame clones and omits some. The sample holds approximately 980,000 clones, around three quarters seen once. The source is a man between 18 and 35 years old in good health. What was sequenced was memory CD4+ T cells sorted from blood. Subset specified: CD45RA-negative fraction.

Here the CDR3 DNA reads TGTGCCAGTAGTCGGCAGTCCGTCAATCAGCCCCAGCATTTT. The encoded protein is CASSRQSVNQPQHF. The chain uses TRBV19 and TRBJ1-5; D uncertain. CDR3 size: 14 residues. Trimming shortened V by 5 bases and J by 3 bases, and 11 bases separated the two germline ends. From germline, CDR1 is LNHDA and CDR2 SQIVND (reference sequence).